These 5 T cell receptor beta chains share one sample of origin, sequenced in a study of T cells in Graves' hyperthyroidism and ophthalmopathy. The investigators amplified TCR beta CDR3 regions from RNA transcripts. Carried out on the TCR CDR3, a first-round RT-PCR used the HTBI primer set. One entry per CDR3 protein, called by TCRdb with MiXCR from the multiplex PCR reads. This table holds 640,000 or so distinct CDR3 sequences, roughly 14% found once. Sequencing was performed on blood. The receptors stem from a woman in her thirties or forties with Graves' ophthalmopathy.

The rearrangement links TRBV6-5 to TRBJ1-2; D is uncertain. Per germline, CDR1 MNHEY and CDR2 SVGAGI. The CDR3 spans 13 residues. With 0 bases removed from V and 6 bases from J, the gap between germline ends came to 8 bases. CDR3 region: CASSYSAVNGYTF. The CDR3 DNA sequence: TGTGCCAGCAGTTACTCGGCGGTGAATGGCTACACCTTC.

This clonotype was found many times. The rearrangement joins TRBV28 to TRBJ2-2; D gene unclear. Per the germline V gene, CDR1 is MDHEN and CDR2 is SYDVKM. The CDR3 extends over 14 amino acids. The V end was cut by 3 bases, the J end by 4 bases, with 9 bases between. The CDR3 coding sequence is TGTGCCAGCAGTTTGGGTCGAACCACCGGGGAGCTGTTTTTT. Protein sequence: CASSLGRTTGELFF.

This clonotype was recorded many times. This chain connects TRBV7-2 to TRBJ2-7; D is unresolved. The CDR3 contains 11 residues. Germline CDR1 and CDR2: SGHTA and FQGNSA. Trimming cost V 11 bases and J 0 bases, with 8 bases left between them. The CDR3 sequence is CASEISYEQYF. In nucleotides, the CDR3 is TGTGCCTCGGAAATCTCCTACGAGCAGTACTTC.

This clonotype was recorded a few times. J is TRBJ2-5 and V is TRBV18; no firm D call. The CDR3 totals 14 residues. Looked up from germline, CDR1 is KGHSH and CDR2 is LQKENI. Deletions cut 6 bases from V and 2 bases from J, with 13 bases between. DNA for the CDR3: TGTGCCAGCTCGGAAAATCGCGGACAAGAGACCCAGTACTTC. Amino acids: CASSENRGQETQYF.

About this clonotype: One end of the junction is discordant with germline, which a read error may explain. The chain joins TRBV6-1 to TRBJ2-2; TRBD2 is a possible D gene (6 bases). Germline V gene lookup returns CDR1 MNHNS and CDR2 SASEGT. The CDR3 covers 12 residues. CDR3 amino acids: CVSHSGSGELFF. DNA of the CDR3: TGTGTCAGCCACAGCGGGTCCGGGGAGCTGTTTTTT.